Following are 5 T cell receptor beta chains from one sample sequenced in a study of blood T cell repertoires in COVID-19. The table came from immunoSEQ multiplex PCR; TCRdb's copy has only in-frame clones and leaves some out. The sample includes around 260,000 clones, 91% seen only once; the top ten take 2% to 3%. Sequencing used peripheral blood. These receptors originate from a person aged 18-35 years with COVID-19, enrolled during active disease.

The rearrangement uses TRBV6-5 and TRBJ1-2; D is unclear. From germline, CDR1 is MNHEY and CDR2 SVGAGI. Trimming pared 7 bases from V and 3 bases from J, leaving 12 bases between. The CDR3 sequence is 13 residues long. The CDR3 coding sequence is TGTGCCAGCAACCTCGCGGTATACTATGGCTACACCTTC. Translation: CASNLAVYYGYTF.

This chain connects TRBV7-9 to TRBJ2-1, with TRBD1 matching 9 bases. Germline trimming cut 5 bases from V and 7 bases from J; bases unmatched to any gene: 6. Germline CDR1 and CDR2: SEHNR and FQNEAQ (reference sequence). This CDR3 is built from 14 residues. The CDR3 DNA is TGTGCCAGCAGCCCTCGGGACAGGGCGAATGAGCAGTTCTTC. Protein sequence: CASSPRDRANEQFF.

CDR3 sequence (DNA): TGTGCCAGCAGTTGGTCGGGGAAAGAGACCCAGTACTTC. Its translation is CASSWSGKETQYF. The rearrangement joins TRBV6-2 or TRBV6-3 to TRBJ2-5, with a possible D match to TRBD2 (5 bases). The CDR3 has 13 amino acids. The V gene lost 4 bases and the J gene lost 3 bases, with 9 bases spanning the gap. Germline lookup yields CDR1 MNHEY and CDR2 SVGEGT.

The J gene is TRBJ1-1, the V gene TRBV7-3; 10 bases match TRBD1. Germline V gene data show CDR1 as SGHTA and CDR2 as FQGTGA. The CDR3 totals 14 residues. Trimming removed 4 bases from V and 6 bases from J; junction bases left unmatched: 5. CDR3 residues: CASSSTGGDAEAFF. The DNA for the CDR3 is TGTGCCAGCAGCTCGACAGGGGGCGACGCTGAAGCTTTCTTT. Supplemented by reference TRBV7-3 and TRBJ1-1, the full variable domain reads GAGVSQTPSNKVTEKGKYVELRCDPISGHTALYWYRQSLGQGPEFLIYFQGTGAADDSGLPNDRFFAVRPEGSVSTLKIQRTERGDSAVYLCASSSTGGDAEAFFGQGTRLTVV.

The chain couples TRBV7-9 to TRBJ2-3; 15 positions agree with TRBD2. After removal of 5 bases from V and 3 bases from J, the junction contained 9 bases not matched to a gene. Germline CDR1 reads SEHNR; CDR2 reads FQNEAQ (reference sequence). The CDR3 totals 18 residues. The CDR3 protein is CASSRKLGLAGGTDTQYF. The CDR3 nucleotides are TGTGCCAGCAGCCGAAAACTGGGACTAGCGGGAGGTACAGATACGCAGTATTTT.